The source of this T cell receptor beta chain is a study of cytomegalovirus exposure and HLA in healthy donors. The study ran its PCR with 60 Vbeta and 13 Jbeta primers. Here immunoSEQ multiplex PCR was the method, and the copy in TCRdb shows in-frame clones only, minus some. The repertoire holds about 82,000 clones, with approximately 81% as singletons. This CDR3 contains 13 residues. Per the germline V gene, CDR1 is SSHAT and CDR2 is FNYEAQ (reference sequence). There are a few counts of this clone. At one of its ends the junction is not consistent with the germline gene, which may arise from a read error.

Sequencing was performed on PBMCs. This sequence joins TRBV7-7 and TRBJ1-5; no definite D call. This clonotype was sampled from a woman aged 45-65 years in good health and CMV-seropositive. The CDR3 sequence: CASSPAEGQPQHF. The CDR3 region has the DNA TGTGCTAGCAGCCCCGCCGAGGGTCAGCCCCAGCATTTT.